The entry below describes one TCR beta chain. Authors' processing steps: Estimated nucleated cell counts came from reference gene primer amplification. The protocol was immunoSEQ multiplex PCR, while the TCRdb copy is restricted to in-frame clones and leaves out a portion. V and J calls and clone size are given by that table; D and trimming were obtained from the DNA. This table holds about 41,000 clones, about four fifths found once. This specimen belongs to a study of blood T cell repertoires in COVID-19. About the study: The study drew acute and convalescent COVID-19 samples from the United States, Italy and Spain.

This CDR3 comprises 15 residues. Germline V gene data show CDR1 as MNHEY and CDR2 as SMNVEV (reference sequence). J lost 7 bases, V lost 2 bases, and 6 bases had no gene match. This sequence was found in a woman aged 55-75 years with acute or convalescent COVID-19. Sequenced: peripheral blood. The chain has TRBV27 and TRBJ2-1, with TRBD2 matching over 9 bases. CDR3 coding DNA: TGTGCCAGCAGTTTACCGGGACTAGCATCTAATGAGCAGTTCTTC. Residues: CASSLPGLASNEQFF.